This T cell receptor beta chain stems from a study of blood T cell repertoires in COVID-19. On the study more broadly: Samples representing acute and convalescent COVID-19 were sourced from the United States, Italy and Spain.

Data came from immunoSEQ multiplex PCR; TCRdb stores just in-frame clones and leaves some out. The sample has some 110,000 clones; 85% to 90% are singletons. The germline CDR1 and CDR2 sequences are MGHRA and YSYEKL. The junction had 2 bases not matched to a gene; V was cut back by 0 bases and J by 3 bases. This CDR3 region has 16 residues. The source is a human donor in a cohort sampled during active COVID-19. The rearrangement joins TRBV4-1 to TRBJ1-5; 10 bases match TRBD1. Sequencing was done on a sample of peripheral blood. Written as DNA, the CDR3 is TGCGCCAGCAGCCAAGAGACAGGGGGCATCAATCAGCCCCAGCATTTT. This sequence encodes CASSQETGGINQPQHF.